What follows are 32 T cell receptor beta chains derived from one specimen sequenced in a study of identical twins. MiXCR, run by TCRdb on the 5' RACE reads, gives a single entry per CDR3 protein. This repertoire shows approximately 470,000 distinct CDR3 sequences, approximately 15% found once; its top ten account for around 0.52%. Another study also made use of these data, one on yellow fever vaccine responses in identical twins.

The specimen was CD4+ T cells sorted from blood. Receptor source: a woman aged 18-30 years in good health.

The J gene is TRBJ2-1, the V gene TRBV28; TRBD2 matches at 9 bases. In germline, CDR1 is MDHEN, CDR2 SYDVKM. The J segment lost 10 bases and the V segment lost 4 bases, leaving 20 bases of the junction unmatched. This CDR3 contains 18 residues. The CDR3: CASSSPPGGTSHYQEQFF. For the CDR3, the DNA is TGTGCCAGCAGTTCCCCTCCAGGCGGGACTAGCCATTACCAAGAGCAGTTCTTC.

The table lists this clonotype with many counts. This sequence joins TRBV12-3 or TRBV12-4 and TRBJ2-3; a possible D gene is TRBD2 (5 bases). The CDR3 consists of 13 residues. V lost 6 bases, J lost 2 bases, and 9 bases lay in between. In DNA, the CDR3 is TGTGCCAGCAGCCCGGACTTCACAGATACGCAGTATTTT. This encodes CASSPDFTDTQYF.

V and J are TRBV18 and TRBJ1-4, with 8 positions matching TRBD1. Per the germline V gene, CDR1 is KGHSH and CDR2 is LQKENI. The CDR3 is 14 amino acids. V was clipped by 6 bases and J by 5 bases; unmatched bases: 5. As DNA, the CDR3 is TGTGCCAGCTCCTCGACAGGGGCAAATGAAAAACTGTTTTTT. Translated: CASSSTGANEKLFF.

The gene calls are TRBV5-1 and TRBJ1-3; D not resolved. V lost 0 bases, J lost 0 bases, and 10 bases lay in between. CDR1 is SGHRS and CDR2 is YFSETQ in the germline V gene. The CDR3 runs to 16 residues. Here the CDR3 reads CASSLAYGNSGNTIYF. CDR3 coding DNA: TGCGCCAGCAGCTTGGCCTACGGCAACTCTGGAAACACCATATATTTT.

The chain has TRBV24-1 and TRBJ2-2; D might be TRBD1 (6 bases). Trimming stripped 3 bases from V and 5 bases from J, with 21 bases between. The CDR3 sequence is 18 residues long. The germline gives CDR1 KGHDR, CDR2 SFDVKD. DNA for the CDR3: TGTGCCACCAGTGATCCTAGGTCACGGACAGACGAGACCGGGGAGCTGTTTTTT. This encodes CATSDPRSRTDETGELFF.

This chain connects TRBV15 to TRBJ2-1; 10 nucleotides match TRBD2. Germline trimming cut 0 bases from V and 5 bases from J; bases unmatched to any gene: 7. CDR1 and CDR2 (germline): LNHNV, YYDKDF (reference sequence). The CDR3 contains 17 residues. The CDR3 sequence: CATSRDPGTSVDNEQFF. The CDR3 DNA follows: TGTGCCACCAGCAGAGATCCCGGGACTAGCGTTGACAATGAGCAGTTCTTC.

This clonotype was counted a few times. The chain links TRBV18 to TRBJ2-3, with unresolved D. The germline V gene encodes CDR1 KGHSH and CDR2 LQKENI. V was clipped by 2 bases and J by 4 bases, with 13 bases between them. CDR3 length: 15 amino acids. The CDR3 bases are TGTGCCAGCTCACCAATAGGAATAGTAGCAGATACGCAGTATTTT. It encodes CASSPIGIVADTQYF.

This clonotype appeared a few times. The chain has TRBV10-3 and TRBJ1-6, with 7 positions matching TRBD1. The CDR3 loop spans 15 amino acids. V dropped 8 bases and J dropped 7; count of bases not matched to a gene: 11. Per germline, CDR1 ENHRY and CDR2 SYGVKD. The CDR3: CAIGAGDRVNSPLHF. Here the CDR3 DNA reads TGTGCCATCGGGGCCGGTGACAGGGTAAATTCACCCCTCCACTTT.

This clonotype was detected a few times. The chain links TRBV7-2 to TRBJ2-7; D ambiguous. Trimming left V 1 base short and J 6 bases short, with 13 bases between. Germline lookup yields CDR1 SGHTA and CDR2 FQGNSA. The CDR3 consists of 14 residues. This CDR3 reads CASSLDGWSLEQYF. The CDR3 bases are TGTGCCAGCAGCTTAGACGGCTGGTCCCTCGAGCAGTACTTC.

This clonotype has a single count. V is TRBV4-2 and J is TRBJ2-1; tentatively, D is TRBD1 (6 bases). CDR3 size: 15 residues. Germline V gene lookup returns CDR1 LGHNA and CDR2 YNFKEQ. The V end was cut by 4 bases, the J end by 1 base, with 11 bases between. The CDR3 coding sequence is TGTGCCAGCAGCCCTGGGGGCCTATCCTACAATGAGCAGTTCTTC. Its translation: CASSPGGLSYNEQFF.

This chain uses TRBV7-2 with TRBJ2-7; 8 positions agree with TRBD1. Germline trimming cut 6 bases from V and 2 bases from J; bases unmatched to any gene: 9. Germline CDR1 SGHTA, CDR2 FQGNSA. The CDR3 is 15 residues long. The CDR3: CASRYDRGQTYEQYF. CDR3 DNA: TGTGCCAGCAGATACGACAGGGGCCAGACCTACGAGCAGTACTTC.

This clonotype was counted between two and nine times. The V gene is TRBV10-1, the J gene TRBJ1-6, with D possibly TRBD1 on 6 matching bases. CDR3 length: 18 residues. The V gene lost 1 base and the J gene lost 0 bases, with 13 bases spanning the gap. Germline V gives CDR1 WNHNN, CDR2 SYGVQD (reference sequence). CDR3 protein: CASSEFKPTGSYNSPLHF. As DNA, the CDR3 is TGCGCCAGCAGTGAGTTTAAACCGACAGGCTCCTATAATTCACCCCTCCACTTT.

This clonotype was observed at least ten times. The chain couples TRBV4-3 to TRBJ2-7; 8 bases map to TRBD2. CDR3 length: 16 residues. The trim removed 5 bases at V and 2 bases at J, leaving 11 bases unmatched. The germline V gene encodes CDR1 LGHNA and CDR2 YSLEER. CDR3 amino acids: CASSKPAGGGPYEQYF. The DNA of the CDR3 is TGCGCCAGCAGCAAACCGGCGGGAGGAGGTCCCTACGAGCAGTACTTC.

This clonotype was observed a handful of times. The V gene is TRBV20-1, the J gene TRBJ2-7; 7 positions match TRBD2. Germline V gene sequence: CDR1 DFQATT, CDR2 SNEGSKA (reference sequence). The length of the CDR3 is 17 residues. J lost 11 bases, V lost 0 bases, and 22 bases had no gene match. DNA for the CDR3: TGCAGTGCTAGAGATTCGATGACTAGCCCACTGCGGACGTTAAAGTACTTC. It yields the protein CSARDSMTSPLRTLKYF.

For the CDR3, the DNA is TGTGCCAGCAGTTTTAGCGCGAGACTCAATGAGCAGTTCTTC. Translating it yields CASSFSARLNEQFF. The chain carries TRBV12-3 or TRBV12-4 and TRBJ2-1; D may be TRBD2 (5 bases). Trimming removed 3 bases at V and 6 bases at J, with 12 bases between. CDR3 length: 14 amino acids.

V and J are TRBV28 and TRBJ2-3; D uncertain. The CDR3 spans 15 residues. V was cut by 4 bases and J by 2 bases, with 13 bases left in between. The germline CDR1 and CDR2 sequences are MDHEN and SYDVKM. The CDR3 spells CASSSSLLITDTQYF. CDR3 DNA sequence: TGTGCCAGCAGTTCGTCACTACTTATCACAGATACGCAGTATTTT. The entire variable domain, with the rest obtained from reference TRBV28 and TRBJ2-3, is as follows: DVKVTQSSRYLVKRTGEKVFLECVQDMDHENMFWYRQDPGLGLRLIYFSYDVKMKEKGDIPEGYSVSREKKERFSLILESASTNQTSMYLCASSSSLLITDTQYFGPGTRLTVL.

The gene calls are TRBV29-1 and TRBJ2-3; 8 bases fit TRBD1. The CDR3 covers 14 residues. The ends lost 4 bases at V and 1 base at J; junction bases unmatched: 4. Germline loops: CDR1 SQVTM, CDR2 ANQGSEA. The CDR3: CSVVAGGGTDTQYF. CDR3 DNA sequence: TGCAGCGTTGTGGCAGGGGGCGGCACAGATACGCAGTATTTT.

This clonotype has a count of ten or more. DNA of the CDR3: TGTGCCAGCAGTCCCGGACTAGCGGGAGGTTCCACAGATACGCAGTATTTT. Translated, it gives CASSPGLAGGSTDTQYF. J is TRBJ2-3 and V is TRBV28; 14 positions agree with TRBD2. CDR1 and CDR2 from the germline V gene are MDHEN and SYDVKM. The trim removed 5 bases at V and 2 bases at J, leaving 6 bases unmatched. CDR3 length equals 17 residues. The whole variable domain, remainder taken from reference TRBV28 and TRBJ2-3, is DVKVTQSSRYLVKRTGEKVFLECVQDMDHENMFWYRQDPGLGLRLIYFSYDVKMKEKGDIPEGYSVSREKKERFSLILESASTNQTSMYLCASSPGLAGGSTDTQYFGPGTRLTVL.

The chain couples TRBV5-6 to TRBJ2-2; D might be TRBD1 (6 bases). This CDR3 has 17 amino acids. The V end lost 6 bases, the J end lost 2 bases, and 20 bases lay between the germline ends. Germline CDR1 and CDR2: SGHDT and YYEEEE. The CDR3 loop is CASTSAGQKSNTGELFF. CDR3 in DNA: TGTGCCAGCACCTCCGCCGGACAGAAAAGTAACACCGGGGAGCTGTTTTTT.

This clonotype was recorded at least ten times. The chain uses TRBV5-1 and TRBJ2-3, with D unresolved. Germline V gene sequence: CDR1 SGHRS, CDR2 YFSETQ. This CDR3 has 14 amino acids. The V and J ends lost 0 bases and 2 bases respectively, with 7 bases between them. The CDR3 nucleotides are TGCGCCAGCAGCTTGGACACTTTCACAGATACGCAGTATTTT. Translating it yields CASSLDTFTDTQYF.

This clonotype was seen a few times. The gene calls are TRBV7-8 and TRBJ2-5; the match to TRBD1 covers 8 bases. Trimming removed 4 bases from V and 4 bases from J; junction bases left unmatched: 11. CDR1 is SGHVS, CDR2 FQNEAQ, per germline. This CDR3 is built from 16 residues. The CDR3 here is CASSYETGTGAETQYF. CDR3 nucleotide sequence: TGTGCCAGCAGCTACGAGACTGGGACAGGAGCAGAGACCCAGTACTTC.

This clonotype occurred a few times. The J gene is TRBJ1-1, the V gene TRBV15, with 8 bases that match TRBD1. The V gene's germline CDR1 is LNHNV and CDR2 YYDKDF (reference sequence). The length of the CDR3 is 17 residues. V lost 0 bases, J lost 0 bases, and 6 bases stayed unmatched. CDR3 in DNA: TGTGCCACCAGCAGAGATCCAAGACAGGGGCTGAACACTGAAGCTTTCTTT. Protein: CATSRDPRQGLNTEAFF. Based on the CDR3 plus reference TRBV15 and TRBJ1-1, the full variable domain is DAMVIQNPRYQVTQFGKPVTLSCSQTLNHNVMYWYQQKSSQAPKLLFHYYDKDFNNEADTPDNFQSRRPNTSFCFLDIRSPGLGDTAMYLCATSRDPRQGLNTEAFFGQGTRLTVV.

This clonotype was counted between two and nine times. This chain uses TRBV20-1 with TRBJ2-7, with 11 bases fitting TRBD2. Germline V gene data show CDR1 as DFQATT and CDR2 as SNEGSKA (reference sequence). The CDR3 covers 15 residues. V shed 2 bases and J 2 bases; nucleotides not matched to a gene: 5. As DNA, the CDR3 is TGCAGTGCTAGAAGTCTAGCGGGAGGAACCTACGAGCAGTACTTC. Amino acid sequence: CSARSLAGGTYEQYF.

This sequence joins TRBV7-2 and TRBJ2-3, with D perhaps TRBD1 (6 bases). This CDR3 is 18 amino acids long. V lost 0 bases and J lost 0, with 16 bases in between. In germline, CDR1 is SGHTA, CDR2 FQGNSA. CDR3 nucleotides: TGTGCCAGCAGCTTAGCATTAAGGGGGAGTACAAGCACAGATACGCAGTATTTT. Its protein product is CASSLALRGSTSTDTQYF.

The chain uses TRBV23-1 and TRBJ2-3; no clear D gene. TRBV23-1 is recorded as an ORF, its role being uncertain. The CDR3 is 11 amino acids. V lost 8 bases to trimming and J lost 1 base, with 4 bases between them. The CDR3 DNA reads as TGCGCCAGCCTTTGCACAGATACGCAGTATTTT. Its protein is CASLCTDTQYF.

This clonotype occurred a few times. The gene calls are TRBV7-9 and TRBJ2-5; D gene ambiguous. Germline V gene lookup returns CDR1 SEHNR and CDR2 FQNEAQ (reference sequence). Trimming shortened V by 2 bases and J by 8 bases, and 18 bases separated the two germline ends. This CDR3 is 15 amino acids long. CDR3 DNA: TGTGCCAGCAGCTTAATGGTGACCCCGCAAGGTACCCAGTACTTC. It specifies CASSLMVTPQGTQYF.

The sample holds a few counts of this clonotype. The chain carries TRBV10-3 and TRBJ2-3; 13 nucleotides agree with TRBD2. The germline V gene has CDR1 ENHRY and CDR2 SYGVKD. The CDR3 sequence is 17 residues long. The J segment lost 3 bases and the V segment lost 4 bases, leaving 7 bases of the junction unmatched. CDR3 residues: CAISVVRTSGSTDTQYF. CDR3 nucleotides: TGTGCCATCAGTGTAGTGAGGACTAGCGGGAGTACAGATACGCAGTATTTT.

This clonotype was seen only a few times. The rearrangement joins TRBV6-2 or TRBV6-3 to TRBJ2-1; D is possibly TRBD2 (6 bases). Germline V CDR1 and CDR2: MNHEY, SVGEGT. The V gene lost 7 bases and the J gene lost 7 bases, with 14 bases spanning the gap. The CDR3 spans 13 residues. The CDR3 nucleotides read TGTGCCAGCACCCCGGGACTCACAAATGAGCAGTTCTTC. It is translated as CASTPGLTNEQFF.

This rearrangement joins TRBV20-1 to TRBJ2-7; 10 bases agree with TRBD2. With 3 bases clipped from V and 3 bases from J, the junction kept 11 bases outside the gene matches. The CDR3 is 16 residues long. CDR1 and CDR2 (germline): DFQATT, SNEGSKA (reference sequence). In nucleotides, the CDR3 is TGCAGTGCTAGCGTGGGTAGCGGGGGGACCATCTACGAGCAGTACTTC. This gives the protein CSASVGSGGTIYEQYF.

The chain uses TRBV6-1 and TRBJ2-1, with D perhaps TRBD1 or TRBD2 (5 bases each). V gave up 4 bases and J gave up 0 bases, with 13 bases separating them. Germline V lookup: CDR1 MNHNS, CDR2 SASEGT. CDR3 length: 16 residues. CDR3 amino acids: CASSGGTASSYNEQFF. The CDR3, as DNA: TGTGCCAGCAGTGGGGGGACGGCGAGCTCCTACAATGAGCAGTTCTTC.

This clonotype has more than one count but fewer than ten. The chain recombines TRBV18 with TRBJ2-3; TRBD2 matches 8 bases. CDR1 KGHSH and CDR2 LQKENI come from the germline V gene. The V gene end was trimmed by 4 bases and the J gene end by 0 bases; junction bases not matched to a gene: 6. The CDR3 is made up of 16 amino acids. The CDR3, as DNA: TGTGCCAGCTCACTTTTAGGACTAGCTAGCACAGATACGCAGTATTTT. Residues: CASSLLGLASTDTQYF.

This clonotype was observed a handful of times. This chain connects TRBV20-1 to TRBJ2-1; possible D gene TRBD2, 5 bases. This CDR3 comprises 13 residues. V lost 5 bases, J lost 5 bases, and 13 bases lay in between. CDR1 and CDR2 (germline): DFQATT, SNEGSKA (reference sequence). The CDR3 DNA follows: TGCAGTGCTGAGAGCGGTAGAAACAATGAGCAGTTCTTC. This sequence encodes CSAESGRNNEQFF.